This record looks at one TCR beta chain sequence and its context. Those who participated ranged in age from about 18 to 89 years and resided in around 22 US areas. Cohorts were determined from participant-reported clinical history. What the recovered Cohort 3 donors had was two negative PCRs, clearance, or symptom resolution. Assay: immunoSEQ multiplex PCR; the TCRdb copy retains only in-frame clones and omits some. The table has a few hundred thousand clones, roughly 84% seen once. The germline V and J ends were trimmed by 2 bases and 6 bases, with 18 bases remaining between them. The germline V gene has CDR1 SGHDT and CDR2 YYEEEE. CDR3 length: 16 residues. The entry originates in a study of blood T cell repertoires in COVID-19. Study summary: Donors in the United States, Italy and Spain gave samples during acute or convalescent COVID-19.

The chain joins TRBV5-6 to TRBJ1-5; no firm D call. Sequenced input: PBMCs or T cells enriched from blood (not recorded which). The clonotype originates from a woman in her 30s who had recovered from COVID-19. The CDR3 DNA reads as TGTGCCAGCAGCTTAGGAGGCCAGTTGTTTGTTCAGCCCCAGCATTTT. Its protein is CASSLGGQLFVQPQHF.